This T cell receptor beta chain was sequenced in a study of lymphopenia after photon versus proton radiotherapy. Produced via immunoSEQ multiplex PCR; TCRdb's table is partial and in-frame only. The sample carries about 24,000 clones, roughly 80% recorded once. Study-wide results and limits: Larger post-nadir TCR diversity loss correlated inversely with survival in deceased patients. Photon-treated patients lost naive T cells and TCR diversity; proton-treated stayed stable. Oligoclonal CD8+ Temra expansion after nadir drove photon patients' diversity drop.

A note on this clone: Its cognate antigen is unknown.

The germline V gene encodes CDR1 SGHVS and CDR2 FQNEAQ. CDR3 length: 17 residues. V shed 2 bases, J shed 3 bases, and the junction held 9 bases outside the gene matches. The rearrangement links TRBV7-8 to TRBJ1-2, with 10 bases lining up with TRBD1. This sample comprised peripheral blood, obtained from a patient treated with proton-based radiotherapy. The receptor comes from a woman in her 70s with pancreatic cancer. The DNA for the CDR3 is TGTGCCAGCAGCTTAATCGGGACAGGGGTCAGACACTATGGCTACACCTTC. Protein product: CASSLIGTGVRHYGYTF.